The clone carrying this TCR beta chain was seen just once. TCRbeta library preparation incorporated unique molecular identifiers. A single record per CDR3 protein comes from TCRdb applying MiXCR to the PCR reads. The table lists about 500,000 distinct CDR3 sequences, 30% to 35% of them singletons, with 2% to 3% in the top ten. This sample is part of a study of T-cell reconstitution after alpha-beta-depleted transplantation in children. V was clipped by 2 bases and J by 5 bases, with 12 bases between them. The CDR3 is made up of 14 amino acids. Sequenced material: PBMCs from the stem cell graft donor, taken from the stem cell graft. The TCR sequence derives from a human donor who donated a stem cell graft to a child with aplastic anemia. V and J are TRBV12-3 or TRBV12-4 and TRBJ2-5; D is unresolved. The CDR3 DNA follows: TGTGCCAGCAGTTTACGTGGGTTTTTGGAGACCCAGTACTTC. Encoded protein: CASSLRGFLETQYF.